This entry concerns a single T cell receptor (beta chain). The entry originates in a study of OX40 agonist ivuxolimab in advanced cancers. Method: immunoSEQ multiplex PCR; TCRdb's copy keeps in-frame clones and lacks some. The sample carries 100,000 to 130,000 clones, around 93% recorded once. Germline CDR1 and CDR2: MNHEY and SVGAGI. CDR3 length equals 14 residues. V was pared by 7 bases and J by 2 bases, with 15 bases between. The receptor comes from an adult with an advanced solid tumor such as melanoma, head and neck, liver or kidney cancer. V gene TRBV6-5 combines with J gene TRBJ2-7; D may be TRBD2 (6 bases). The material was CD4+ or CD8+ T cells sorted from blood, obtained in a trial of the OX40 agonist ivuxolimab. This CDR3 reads CASTERGGPYEQYF. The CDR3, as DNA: TGTGCCAGCACCGAACGCGGAGGGCCCTACGAGCAGTACTTC.